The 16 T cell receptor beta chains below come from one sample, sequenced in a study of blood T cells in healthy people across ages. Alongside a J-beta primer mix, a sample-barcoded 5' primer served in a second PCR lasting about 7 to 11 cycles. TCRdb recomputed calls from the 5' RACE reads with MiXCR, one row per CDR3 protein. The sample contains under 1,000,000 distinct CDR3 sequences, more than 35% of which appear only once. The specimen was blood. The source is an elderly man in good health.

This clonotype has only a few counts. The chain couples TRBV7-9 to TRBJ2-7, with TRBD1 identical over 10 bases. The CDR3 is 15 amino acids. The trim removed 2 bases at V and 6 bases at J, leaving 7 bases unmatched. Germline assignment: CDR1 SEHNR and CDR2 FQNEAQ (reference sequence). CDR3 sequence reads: CASSLCATGGCEQYF. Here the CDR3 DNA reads TGTGCCAGCAGCTTATGTGCGACAGGGGGCTGCGAGCAGTACTTC.

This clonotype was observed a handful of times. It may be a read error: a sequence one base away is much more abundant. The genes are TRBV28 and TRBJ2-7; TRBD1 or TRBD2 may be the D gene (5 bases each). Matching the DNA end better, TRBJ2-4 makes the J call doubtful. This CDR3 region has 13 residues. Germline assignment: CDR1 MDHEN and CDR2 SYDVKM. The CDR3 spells CASSRGTLNIQYF. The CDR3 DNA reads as TGTGCCAGCAGCCGTGGGACCCTAAACATTCAGTACTTC.

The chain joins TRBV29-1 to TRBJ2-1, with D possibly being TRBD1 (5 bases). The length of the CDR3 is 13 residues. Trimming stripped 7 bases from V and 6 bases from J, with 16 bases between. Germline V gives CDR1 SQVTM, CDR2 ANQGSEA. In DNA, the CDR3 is TGCAGCGATAGGGGTCTCCCCGGCAATGAGCAGTTCTTC. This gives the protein CSDRGLPGNEQFF.

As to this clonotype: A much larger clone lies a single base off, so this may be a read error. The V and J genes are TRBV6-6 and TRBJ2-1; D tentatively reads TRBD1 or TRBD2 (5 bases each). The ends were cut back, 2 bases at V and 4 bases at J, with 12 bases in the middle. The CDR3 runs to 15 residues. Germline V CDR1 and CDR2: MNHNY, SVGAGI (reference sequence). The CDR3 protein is CASSYEGRVYNEQFF. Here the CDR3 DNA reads TGTGCCAGCAGTTACGAGGGGCGGGTTTACAATGAGCAGTTCTTC.

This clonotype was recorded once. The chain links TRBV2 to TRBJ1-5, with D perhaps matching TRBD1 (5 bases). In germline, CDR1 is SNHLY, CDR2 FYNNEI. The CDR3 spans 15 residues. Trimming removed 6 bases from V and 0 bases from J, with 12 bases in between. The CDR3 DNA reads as TGTGCCAGCAGACTCAGGGACCATAGCAATCAGCCCCAGCATTTT. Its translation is CASRLRDHSNQPQHF.

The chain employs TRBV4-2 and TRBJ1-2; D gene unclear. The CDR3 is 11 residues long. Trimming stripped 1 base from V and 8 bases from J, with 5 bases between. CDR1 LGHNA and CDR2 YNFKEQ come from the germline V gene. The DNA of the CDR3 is TGTGCCAGCAGCCAAGGTTTGGGCTACACCTTC. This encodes CASSQGLGYTF.

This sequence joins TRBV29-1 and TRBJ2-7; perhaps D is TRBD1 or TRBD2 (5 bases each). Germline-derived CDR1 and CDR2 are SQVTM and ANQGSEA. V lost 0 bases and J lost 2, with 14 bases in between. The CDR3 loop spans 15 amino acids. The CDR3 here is CSVEDLGRNTYEQYF. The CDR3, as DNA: TGCAGCGTTGAAGATCTGGGACGTAATACCTACGAGCAGTACTTC.

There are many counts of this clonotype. This CDR3 is CSARDSYNEQFF. The DNA for the CDR3 is TGCAGTGCTAGGGACAGCTACAATGAGCAGTTCTTC. The chain couples TRBV20-1 to TRBJ2-1; D possibly corresponds to TRBD1 (6 bases). V was trimmed by 3 bases and J by 3 bases, leaving 6 bases between them. Germline V gene lookup returns CDR1 DFQATT and CDR2 SNEGSKA (reference sequence). The CDR3 runs 12 residues.

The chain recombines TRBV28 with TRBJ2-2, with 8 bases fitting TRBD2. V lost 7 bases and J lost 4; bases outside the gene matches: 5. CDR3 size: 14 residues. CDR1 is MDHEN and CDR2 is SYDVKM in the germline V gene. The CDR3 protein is CASMSGGLTGELFF. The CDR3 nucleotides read TGTGCCAGCATGAGCGGGGGACTCACCGGGGAGCTGTTTTTT. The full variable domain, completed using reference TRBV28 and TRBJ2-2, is DVKVTQSSRYLVKRTGEKVFLECVQDMDHENMFWYRQDPGLGLRLIYFSYDVKMKEKGDIPEGYSVSREKKERFSLILESASTNQTSMYLCASMSGGLTGELFFGEGSRLTVL.

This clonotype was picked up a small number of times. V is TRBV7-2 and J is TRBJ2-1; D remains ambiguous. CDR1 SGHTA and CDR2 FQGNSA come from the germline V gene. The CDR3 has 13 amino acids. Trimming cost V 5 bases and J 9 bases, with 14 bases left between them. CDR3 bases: TGTGCCAGCAGCCTTAAGCAACGCGGTGAGCAGTTCTTC. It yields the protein CASSLKQRGEQFF.

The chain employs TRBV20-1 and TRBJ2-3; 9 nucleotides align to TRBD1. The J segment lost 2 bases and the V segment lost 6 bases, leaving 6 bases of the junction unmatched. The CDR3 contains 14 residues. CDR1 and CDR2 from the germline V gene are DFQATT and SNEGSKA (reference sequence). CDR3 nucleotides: TGCAGTGCCGCTGGGACAGGGCCCACAGATACGCAGTATTTT. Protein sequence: CSAAGTGPTDTQYF.

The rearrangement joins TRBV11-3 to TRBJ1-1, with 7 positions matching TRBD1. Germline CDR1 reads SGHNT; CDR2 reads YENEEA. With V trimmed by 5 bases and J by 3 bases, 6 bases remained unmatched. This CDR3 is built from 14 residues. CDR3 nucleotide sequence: TGTGCCAGCAGCCCGGGGACAGCTTACACTGAAGCTTTCTTT. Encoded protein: CASSPGTAYTEAFF.

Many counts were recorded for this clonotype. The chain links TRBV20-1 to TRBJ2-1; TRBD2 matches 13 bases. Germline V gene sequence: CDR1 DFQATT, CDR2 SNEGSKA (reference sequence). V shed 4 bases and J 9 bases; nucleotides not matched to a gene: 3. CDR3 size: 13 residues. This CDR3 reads CSATGLAGVEQFF. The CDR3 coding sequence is TGCAGTGCTACAGGACTAGCGGGAGTTGAGCAGTTCTTC.

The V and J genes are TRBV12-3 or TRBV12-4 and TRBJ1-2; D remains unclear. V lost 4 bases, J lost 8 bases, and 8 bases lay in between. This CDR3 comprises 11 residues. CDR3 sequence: CASSYEGGYTF. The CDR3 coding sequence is TGTGCCAGCAGTTATGAGGGAGGCTACACCTTC.

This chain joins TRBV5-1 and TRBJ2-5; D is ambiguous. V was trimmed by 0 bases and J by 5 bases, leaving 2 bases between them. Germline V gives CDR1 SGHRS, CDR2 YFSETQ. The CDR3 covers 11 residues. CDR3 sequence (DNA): TGCGCCAGCAGCTTGGATGAGACCCAGTACTTC. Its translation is CASSLDETQYF.

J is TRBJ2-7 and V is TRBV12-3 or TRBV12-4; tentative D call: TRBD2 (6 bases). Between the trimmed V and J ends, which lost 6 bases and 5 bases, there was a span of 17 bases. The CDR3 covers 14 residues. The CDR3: CASSFRRGIHEQYF. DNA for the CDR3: TGTGCCAGCAGCTTCAGACGGGGGATCCACGAGCAGTACTTC.